This T cell receptor beta chain was identified in a study of technical replicates of blood from several donors. Clones were read by immunoSEQ multiplex PCR, and TCRdb kept only the in-frame ones, dropping some. The data hold approximately 82,000 clones, with 75% to 95% observed a single time. Germline-derived CDR1 and CDR2 are SGHVS and FQNEAQ. This CDR3 region has 13 residues. With 3 bases clipped from V and 6 bases from J, the junction kept 5 bases outside the gene matches. Sequencing used T cells isolated from PBMCs. The clonotype comes from a human donor in good health. Some clones in this sample may be carry-over from other donors' samples. V and J are TRBV7-8 and TRBJ2-7; 7 bases are a match to TRBD2. The CDR3 is CASSFGTGGEQYF. DNA for the CDR3: TGTGCCAGCAGCTTCGGGACGGGGGGCGAGCAGTACTTC.